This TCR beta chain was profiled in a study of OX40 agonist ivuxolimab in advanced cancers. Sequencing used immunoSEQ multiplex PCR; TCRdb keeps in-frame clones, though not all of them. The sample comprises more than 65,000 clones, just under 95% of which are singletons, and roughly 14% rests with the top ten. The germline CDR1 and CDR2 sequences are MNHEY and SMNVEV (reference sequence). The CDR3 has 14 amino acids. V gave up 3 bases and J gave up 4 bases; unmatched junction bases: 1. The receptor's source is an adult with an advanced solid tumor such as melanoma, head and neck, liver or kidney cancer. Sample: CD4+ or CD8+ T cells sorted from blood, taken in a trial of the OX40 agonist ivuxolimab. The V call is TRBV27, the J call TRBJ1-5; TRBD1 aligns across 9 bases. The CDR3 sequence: CASSFGQGNQPQHF. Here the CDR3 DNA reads TGTGCCAGCAGTTTCGGACAGGGGAATCAGCCCCAGCATTTT.